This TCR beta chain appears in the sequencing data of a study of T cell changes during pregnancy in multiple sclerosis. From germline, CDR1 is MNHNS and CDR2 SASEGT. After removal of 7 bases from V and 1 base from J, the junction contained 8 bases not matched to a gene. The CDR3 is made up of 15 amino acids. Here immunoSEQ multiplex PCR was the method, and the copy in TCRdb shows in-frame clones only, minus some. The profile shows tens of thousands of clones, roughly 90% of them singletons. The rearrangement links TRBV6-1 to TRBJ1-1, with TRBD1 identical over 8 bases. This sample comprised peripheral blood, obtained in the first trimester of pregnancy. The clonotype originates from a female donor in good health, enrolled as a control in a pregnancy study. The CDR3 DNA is TGTGCCAGCAAGAGGCAGGGGGCGCGGAACACTGAAGCTTTCTTT. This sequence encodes CASKRQGARNTEAFF.